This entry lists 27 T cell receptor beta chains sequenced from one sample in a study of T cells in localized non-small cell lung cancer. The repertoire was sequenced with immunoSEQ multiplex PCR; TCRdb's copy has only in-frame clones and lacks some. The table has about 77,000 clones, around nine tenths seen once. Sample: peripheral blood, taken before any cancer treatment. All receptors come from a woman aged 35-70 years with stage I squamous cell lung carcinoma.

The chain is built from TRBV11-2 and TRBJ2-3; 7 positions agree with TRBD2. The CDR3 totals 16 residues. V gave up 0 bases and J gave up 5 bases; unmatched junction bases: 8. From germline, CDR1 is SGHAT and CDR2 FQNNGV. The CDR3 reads CASSLDLLSSGDTQYF. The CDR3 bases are TGTGCCAGCAGCTTAGATCTATTGTCTAGCGGAGATACGCAGTATTTT.

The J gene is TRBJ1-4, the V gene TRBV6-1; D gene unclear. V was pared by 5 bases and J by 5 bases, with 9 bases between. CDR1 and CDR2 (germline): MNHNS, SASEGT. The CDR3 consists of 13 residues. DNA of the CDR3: TGTGCCAGCAGTCCGGTAACGAATGAAAAACTGTTTTTT. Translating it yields CASSPVTNEKLFF.

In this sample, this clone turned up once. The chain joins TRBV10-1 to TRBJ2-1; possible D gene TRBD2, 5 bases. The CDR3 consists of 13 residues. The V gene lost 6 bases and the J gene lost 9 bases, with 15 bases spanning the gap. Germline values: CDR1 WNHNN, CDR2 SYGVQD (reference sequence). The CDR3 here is CASRLERFSEQFF. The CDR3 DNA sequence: TGCGCCAGCAGACTAGAGCGATTCAGTGAGCAGTTCTTC.

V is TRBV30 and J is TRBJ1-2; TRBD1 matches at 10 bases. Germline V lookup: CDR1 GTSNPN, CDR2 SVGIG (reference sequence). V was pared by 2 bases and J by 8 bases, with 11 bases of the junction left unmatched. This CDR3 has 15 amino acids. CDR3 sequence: CAWSPGQGPRTGYTF. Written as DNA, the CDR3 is TGTGCCTGGAGTCCGGGACAGGGGCCCCGGACGGGCTACACCTTC.

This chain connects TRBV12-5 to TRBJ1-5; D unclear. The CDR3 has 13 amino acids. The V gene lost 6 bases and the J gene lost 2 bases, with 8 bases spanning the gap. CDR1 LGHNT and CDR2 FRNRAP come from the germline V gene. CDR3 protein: CASGHGGNQPQHF. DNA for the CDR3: TGTGCTAGTGGGCATGGAGGCAATCAGCCCCAGCATTTT.

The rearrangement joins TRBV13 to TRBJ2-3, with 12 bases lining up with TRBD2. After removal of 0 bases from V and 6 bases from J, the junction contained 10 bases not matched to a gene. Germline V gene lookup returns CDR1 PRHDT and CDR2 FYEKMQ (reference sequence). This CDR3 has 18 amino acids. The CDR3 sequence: CASSLGLAGGPGADTQYF. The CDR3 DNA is TGTGCCAGCAGCTTAGGACTAGCGGGGGGCCCGGGCGCGGATACGCAGTATTTT.

The CDR3 spells CASSLGTGSYEQYF. The CDR3 nucleotides are TGTGCCAGCAGCTTAGGGACAGGGTCTTACGAGCAGTACTTC. V and J are TRBV7-8 and TRBJ2-7, with 8 bases fitting TRBD1. Losses at the gene ends were 1 base for V and 4 bases for J; bases not matched to a gene: 3. Germline V gives CDR1 SGHVS, CDR2 FQNEAQ. The CDR3 extends over 14 amino acids. Supplemented by reference TRBV7-8 and TRBJ2-7, the full variable domain reads GAGVSQSPRYKVAKRGQDVALRCDPISGHVSLFWYQQALGQGPEFLTYFQNEAQLDKSGLPSDRFFAERPEGSVSTLKIQRTQQEDSAVYLCASSLGTGSYEQYFGPGTRLTVT.

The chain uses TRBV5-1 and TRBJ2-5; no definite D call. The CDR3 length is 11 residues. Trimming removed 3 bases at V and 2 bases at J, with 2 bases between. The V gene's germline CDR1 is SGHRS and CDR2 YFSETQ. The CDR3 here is CASSSQETQYF. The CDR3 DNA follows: TGCGCCAGCAGCTCACAAGAGACCCAGTACTTC. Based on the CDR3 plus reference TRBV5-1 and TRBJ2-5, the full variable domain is KAGVTQTPRYLIKTRGQQVTLSCSPISGHRSVSWYQQTPGQGLQFLFEYFSETQRNKGNFPGRFSGRQFSNSRSEMNVSTLELGDSALYLCASSSQETQYFGPGTRLLVL.

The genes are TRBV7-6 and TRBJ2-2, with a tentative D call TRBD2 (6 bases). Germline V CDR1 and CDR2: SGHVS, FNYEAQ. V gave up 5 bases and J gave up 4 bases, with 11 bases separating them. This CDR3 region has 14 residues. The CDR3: CASSPGTLTGELFF. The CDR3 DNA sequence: TGTGCCAGCAGCCCCGGGACTCTCACCGGGGAGCTGTTTTTT.

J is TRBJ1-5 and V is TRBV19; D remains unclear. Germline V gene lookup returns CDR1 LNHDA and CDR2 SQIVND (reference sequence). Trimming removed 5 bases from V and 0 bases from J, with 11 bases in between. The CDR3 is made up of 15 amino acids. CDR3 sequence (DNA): TGTGCCAGTAGTCCCCACAGCTATAGCAATCAGCCCCAGCATTTT. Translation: CASSPHSYSNQPQHF.

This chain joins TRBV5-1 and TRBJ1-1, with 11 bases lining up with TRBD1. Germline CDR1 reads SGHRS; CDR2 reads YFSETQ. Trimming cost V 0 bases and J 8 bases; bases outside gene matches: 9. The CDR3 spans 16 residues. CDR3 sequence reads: CASSLAPGQGVFEAFF. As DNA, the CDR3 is TGCGCCAGCAGCTTGGCCCCGGGACAGGGGGTATTCGAAGCTTTCTTT.

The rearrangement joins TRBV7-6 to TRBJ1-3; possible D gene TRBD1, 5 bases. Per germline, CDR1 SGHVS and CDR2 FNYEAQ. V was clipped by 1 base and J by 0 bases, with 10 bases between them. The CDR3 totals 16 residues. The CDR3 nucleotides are TGTGCCAGCAGCTTAGAAGGGGCCTACTCTGGAAACACCATATATTTT. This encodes CASSLEGAYSGNTIYF.

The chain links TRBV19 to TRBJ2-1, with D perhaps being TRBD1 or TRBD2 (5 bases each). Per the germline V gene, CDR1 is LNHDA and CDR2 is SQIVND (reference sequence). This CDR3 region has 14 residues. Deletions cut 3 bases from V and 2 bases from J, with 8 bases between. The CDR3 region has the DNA TGTGCCAGTAGTATTAGGGGAGCCTACAATGAGCAGTTCTTC. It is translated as CASSIRGAYNEQFF.

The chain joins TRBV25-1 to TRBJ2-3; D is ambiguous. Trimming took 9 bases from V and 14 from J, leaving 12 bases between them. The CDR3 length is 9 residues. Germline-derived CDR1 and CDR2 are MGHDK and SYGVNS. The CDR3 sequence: CASSKDLYF. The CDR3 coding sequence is TGTGCCAGTAGTAAGGATCTGTATTTT.

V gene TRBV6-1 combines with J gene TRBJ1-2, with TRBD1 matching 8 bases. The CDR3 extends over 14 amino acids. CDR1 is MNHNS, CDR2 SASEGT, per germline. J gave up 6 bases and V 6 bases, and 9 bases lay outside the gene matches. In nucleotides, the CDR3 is TGTGCCAGCAGGGTGGCAGGGGGCGGCCATGGCTACACCTTC. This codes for CASRVAGGGHGYTF.

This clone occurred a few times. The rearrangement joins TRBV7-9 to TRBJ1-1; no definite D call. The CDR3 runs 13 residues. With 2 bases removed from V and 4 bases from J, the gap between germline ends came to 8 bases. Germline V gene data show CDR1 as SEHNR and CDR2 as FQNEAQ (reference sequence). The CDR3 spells CASSLNWGTEAFF. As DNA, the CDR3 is TGTGCCAGCAGCTTAAACTGGGGCACTGAAGCTTTCTTT.

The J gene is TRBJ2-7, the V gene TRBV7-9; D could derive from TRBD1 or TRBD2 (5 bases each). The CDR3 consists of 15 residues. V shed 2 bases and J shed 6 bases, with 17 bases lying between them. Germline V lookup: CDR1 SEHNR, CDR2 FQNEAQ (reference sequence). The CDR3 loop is CASSLPGTAWGEQYF. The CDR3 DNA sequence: TGTGCCAGCAGCTTACCCGGGACCGCCTGGGGCGAGCAGTACTTC. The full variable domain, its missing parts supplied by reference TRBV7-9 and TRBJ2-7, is DTGVSQNPRHKITKRGQNVTFRCDPISEHNRLYWYRQTLGQGPEFLTYFQNEAQLEKSRLLSDRFSAERPKGSFSTLEIQRTEQGDSAMYLCASSLPGTAWGEQYFGPGTRLTVT.

The CDR3 bases are TGTGCCAGCAGCTTAGGAACAAGCACAGATACGCAGTATTTT. Amino acids: CASSLGTSTDTQYF. The chain uses TRBV7-9 and TRBJ2-3; D is unclear. The V and J ends lost 1 base and 0 bases respectively, with 5 bases between them. CDR3 length: 14 amino acids. The germline V gene has CDR1 SEHNR and CDR2 FQNEAQ (reference sequence).

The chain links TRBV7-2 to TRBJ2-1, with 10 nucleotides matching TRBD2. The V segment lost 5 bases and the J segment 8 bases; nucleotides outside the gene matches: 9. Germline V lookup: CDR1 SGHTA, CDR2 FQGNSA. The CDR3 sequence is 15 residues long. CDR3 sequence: CASSQTSGVLDEQFF. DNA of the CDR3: TGTGCCAGCAGCCAAACTAGCGGGGTTTTGGATGAGCAGTTCTTC.

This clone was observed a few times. CDR3 nucleotides: TGCAGCGTTTCAGACGGTCTCCTCGGTAATCAGCCCCAGCATTTT. Amino acids: CSVSDGLLGNQPQHF. The rearrangement joins TRBV29-1 to TRBJ1-5; D is unclear. From germline, CDR1 is SQVTM and CDR2 ANQGSEA. The CDR3 has 15 amino acids. V shed 5 bases and J shed 4 bases, with 18 bases lying between them. Filled out from reference TRBV29-1 and TRBJ1-5, the complete variable domain reads SAVISQKPSRDICQRGTSLTIQCQVDSQVTMMFWYRQQPGQSLTLIATANQGSEATYESGFVIDKFPISRPNLTFSTLTVSNMSPEDSSIYLCSVSDGLLGNQPQHFGDGTRLSIL.

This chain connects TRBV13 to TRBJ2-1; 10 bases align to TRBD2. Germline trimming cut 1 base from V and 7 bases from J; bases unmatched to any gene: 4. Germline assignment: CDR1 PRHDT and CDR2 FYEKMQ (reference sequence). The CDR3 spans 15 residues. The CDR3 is CASSLVAGGGNEQFF. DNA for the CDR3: TGTGCCAGCAGCTTAGTAGCGGGGGGAGGTAATGAGCAGTTCTTC.

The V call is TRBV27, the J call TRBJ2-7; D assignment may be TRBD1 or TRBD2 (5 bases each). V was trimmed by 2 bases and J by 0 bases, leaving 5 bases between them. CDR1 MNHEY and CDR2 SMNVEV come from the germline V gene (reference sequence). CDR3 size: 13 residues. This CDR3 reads CASSLGTSYEQYF. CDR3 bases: TGTGCCAGCAGTTTAGGGACCTCCTACGAGCAGTACTTC.

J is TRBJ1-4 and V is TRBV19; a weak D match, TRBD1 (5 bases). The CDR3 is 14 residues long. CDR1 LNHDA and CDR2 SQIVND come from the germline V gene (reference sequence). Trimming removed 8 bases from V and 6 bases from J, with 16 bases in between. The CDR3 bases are TGTGCCAGTGGAAGAGGGACTGACGATGAAAAACTGTTTTTT. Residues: CASGRGTDDEKLFF.

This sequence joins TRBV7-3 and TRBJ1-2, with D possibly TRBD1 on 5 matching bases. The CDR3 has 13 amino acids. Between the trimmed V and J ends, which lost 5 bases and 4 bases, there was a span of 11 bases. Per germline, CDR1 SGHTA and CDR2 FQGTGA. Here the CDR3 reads CASSQGSGYGYTF. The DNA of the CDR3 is TGTGCCAGCAGCCAGGGTAGCGGCTATGGCTACACCTTC.

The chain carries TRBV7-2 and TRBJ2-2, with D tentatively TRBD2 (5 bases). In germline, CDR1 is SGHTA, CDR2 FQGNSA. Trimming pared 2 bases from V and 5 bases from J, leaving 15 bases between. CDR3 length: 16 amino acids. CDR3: CASSLNSGRTTGELFF. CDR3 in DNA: TGTGCCAGCAGCTTAAACTCAGGCAGGACTACCGGGGAGCTGTTTTTT.

The DNA of the CDR3 is TGTGGAGCAGCGGGGGGGCCGGGCACAGATACGCAGTATTTT. Protein sequence: CGAAGGPGTDTQYF. The chain links TRBV5-5 to TRBJ2-3; 10 bases fit TRBD2. The CDR3 consists of 14 residues. Germline assignment: CDR1 SGHKS and CDR2 YYEKEE (reference sequence).

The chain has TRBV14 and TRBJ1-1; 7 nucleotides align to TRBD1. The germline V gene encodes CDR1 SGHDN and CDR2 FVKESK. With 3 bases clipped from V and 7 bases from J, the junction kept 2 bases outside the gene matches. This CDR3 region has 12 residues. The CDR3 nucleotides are TGTGCCAGCAGCCAGAGGACAGGTGAAGCTTTCTTT. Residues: CASSQRTGEAFF.